This is a list of T cell receptor beta chains from one sample in a study of blood T cell repertoires in COVID-19. TCRdb keeps only in-frame clones here, not all; method: immunoSEQ multiplex PCR. Of around 300,000 clones in the sample, 75% to 95% were seen once. The source material was PBMCs or T cells enriched from blood (not recorded which). The source is a woman aged 25-40 years who had recovered from COVID-19. CDR3s include the opening cysteine and the closing phenylalanine or tryptophan. A D gene is named only where the DNA matches it firmly. Expanded clones are given a class, and other clones once, few, many or no size at all.

V gene,D gene,clone size,J gene,CDR3 length,CDR3 protein,CDR3 DNA
TRBV28,NA,NA,TRBJ1-1,15,CASSLDRFLNTEAFF,TGTGCCAGCAGTTTAGACAGGTTTCTGAACACTGAAGCTTTCTTT
TRBV7-6,TRBD2,NA,TRBJ2-5,16,CASSHELAGGPETQYF,TGTGCCAGCAGCCATGAACTAGCGGGAGGGCCGGAGACCCAGTACTTC
TRBV5-1,NA,NA,TRBJ1-1,18,CASSQMEQVGYGDTEAFF,TGCGCCAGCAGCCAAATGGAGCAGGTGGGGTACGGGGATACTGAAGCTTTCTTT
TRBV9,TRBD1,NA,TRBJ2-3,14,CASSVRGLADTQYF,TGTGCCAGCAGCGTTAGGGGGCTCGCAGATACGCAGTATTTT
TRBV19,NA,few,TRBJ1-1,15,CASSTLTGLGTEAFF,TGTGCCAGTAGTACACTCACGGGATTGGGCACTGAAGCTTTCTTT
TRBV4-3,TRBD1,NA,TRBJ1-5,14,CASSRETGNQPQHF,TGCGCCAGCAGCCGAGAGACAGGGAACCAGCCCCAGCATTTT
TRBV29-1,TRBD1,NA,TRBJ2-1,13,CSVDGTGYGEQFF,TGCAGCGTTGATGGGACAGGGTACGGTGAGCAGTTCTTC
TRBV12-5,TRBD1,NA,TRBJ2-1,14,CASGAGQGYDEQFF,TGTGCTAGTGGCGCGGGACAGGGTTATGATGAGCAGTTCTTC
TRBV28,TRBD2,NA,TRBJ2-7,15,CASSLFGLAGSEQYF,TGTGCCAGCAGTTTATTTGGCCTAGCGGGAAGTGAGCAGTACTTC
TRBV30,NA,NA,TRBJ1-4,17,CAPLPDRLPATNEKLFF,TGTGCCCCCCTACCCGACAGGCTCCCAGCAACTAATGAAAAACTGTTTTTT
TRBV19,NA,NA,TRBJ2-1,16,CASSMGLRASYNEQFF,TGTGCCAGTAGTATGGGTTTGAGGGCCTCCTACAATGAGCAGTTCTTC
TRBV30,TRBD1,few,TRBJ1-3,13,CAYDRGDGNTIYF,TGTGCCTACGACAGGGGGGATGGAAACACCATATATTTT
TRBV5-6,TRBD2,NA,TRBJ2-1,16,CASSLLAGGGQNEQFF,TGTGCCAGCAGCTTGTTAGCGGGAGGAGGGCAGAATGAGCAGTTCTTC
TRBV4-1,NA,NA,TRBJ2-5,15,CASSHPGQGQETQYF,TGCGCCAGCAGCCATCCTGGGCAGGGGCAAGAGACCCAGTACTTC
TRBV6-5,NA,NA,TRBJ2-7,15,CASSYSNERVLEQYF,TGTGCCAGCAGTTACTCGAATGAGCGCGTACTCGAGCAGTACTTC
TRBV18,TRBD1,NA,TRBJ2-1,16,CASSPGTGKKDNEQFF,TGTGCCAGCTCACCAGGGACAGGGAAAAAGGACAATGAGCAGTTCTTC
TRBV30,NA,NA,TRBJ2-1,16,CAWSQGGTSSYNEQFF,TGTGCCTGGAGTCAAGGTGGGACAAGCTCCTACAATGAGCAGTTCTTC
TRBV5-1,NA,NA,TRBJ2-7,14,CASSLSGSAYEQYF,TGCGCCAGCAGCTTGAGCGGGTCGGCCTACGAGCAGTACTTC
TRBV27,TRBD1,NA,TRBJ2-7,14,CASSRDRELGEQYF,TGTGCCAGCAGCCGGGACAGGGAGTTAGGGGAGCAGTACTTC
TRBV27,NA,NA,TRBJ2-2,15,CASSLYGANTGELFF,TGTGCCAGCAGTTTATACGGGGCGAACACCGGGGAGCTGTTTTTT
TRBV2,TRBD2,NA,TRBJ2-1,12,CASSDSGNEQFF,TGTGCCAGCAGTGATAGCGGGAATGAGCAGTTCTTC
TRBV28,NA,NA,TRBJ2-2,14,CASSYRSYGGELFF,TGTGCCAGCAGCTACAGGAGCTATGGCGGGGAGCTGTTTTTT
TRBV6-1,NA,NA,TRBJ1-2,14,CASSEPGLGYGYTF,TGTGCCAGCAGTGAACCAGGGCTCGGGTATGGCTACACCTTC
TRBV29-1,TRBD1,NA,TRBJ1-3,14,CSVVVFGTVNTIYF,TGCAGCGTTGTCGTATTTGGGACAGTAAACACCATATATTTT
TRBV19,NA,once,TRBJ1-1,15,CASSIDPGVNTEAFF,TGTGCCAGTAGTATAGATCCCGGGGTGAACACTGAAGCTTTCTTT
TRBV27,NA,NA,TRBJ2-3,14,CASSYQGTTDTQYF,TGTGCCAGCAGTTACCAGGGGACGACAGATACGCAGTATTTT
TRBV4-1,NA,NA,TRBJ2-7,16,CASSQVEDTSSYEQYF,TGCGCCAGCAGCCAAGTTGAGGACACCAGCTCCTACGAGCAGTACTTC
TRBV11-2,TRBD1,NA,TRBJ2-7,15,CASSSGTGGIYEQYF,TGTGCCAGCAGCTCTGGGACAGGGGGTATCTACGAGCAGTACTTC
TRBV4-3,TRBD2,NA,TRBJ2-1,14,CASSPGLAGNEQFF,TGCGCCAGCAGTCCCGGACTAGCGGGCAATGAGCAGTTCTTC
TRBV19,TRBD1,NA,TRBJ1-5,16,CASSTGQGAGNQPQHF,TGTGCCAGTAGTACGGGACAGGGGGCAGGCAATCAGCCCCAGCATTTT
TRBV27,TRBD2,NA,TRBJ2-7,15,CASSSLAVEKYEQYF,TGTGCCAGCAGTTCCCTAGCGGTGGAGAAGTACGAGCAGTACTTC
TRBV28,NA,NA,TRBJ1-2,14,CASSLPSTNYGYTF,TGTGCCAGCAGCCTACCCTCCACCAACTATGGCTACACCTTC
TRBV28,NA,few,TRBJ1-2,15,CASSPLGRLNYGYTF,TGTGCCAGCAGCCCCCTGGGGCGCCTTAACTATGGCTACACCTTC
TRBV6-6,TRBD1,NA,TRBJ1-5,16,CASSYSNRGPNQPQHF,TGTGCCAGCAGTTACTCGAACAGGGGGCCTAATCAGCCCCAGCATTTT
TRBV3-1/TRBV3-2,NA,once,TRBJ2-5,14,CASSQVGGSGTQYF,TGTGCCAGCAGCCAAGTTGGGGGCTCGGGGACCCAGTACTTC
TRBV7-9,TRBD1,NA,TRBJ2-7,15,CASSYRTGGGGEQYF,TGTGCCAGCAGCTACCGGACAGGGGGCGGAGGCGAGCAGTACTTC
TRBV27,TRBD2,few,TRBJ2-7,13,CASSLVGGWEQYF,TGTGCCAGCAGTCTCGTGGGGGGGTGGGAGCAGTACTTC